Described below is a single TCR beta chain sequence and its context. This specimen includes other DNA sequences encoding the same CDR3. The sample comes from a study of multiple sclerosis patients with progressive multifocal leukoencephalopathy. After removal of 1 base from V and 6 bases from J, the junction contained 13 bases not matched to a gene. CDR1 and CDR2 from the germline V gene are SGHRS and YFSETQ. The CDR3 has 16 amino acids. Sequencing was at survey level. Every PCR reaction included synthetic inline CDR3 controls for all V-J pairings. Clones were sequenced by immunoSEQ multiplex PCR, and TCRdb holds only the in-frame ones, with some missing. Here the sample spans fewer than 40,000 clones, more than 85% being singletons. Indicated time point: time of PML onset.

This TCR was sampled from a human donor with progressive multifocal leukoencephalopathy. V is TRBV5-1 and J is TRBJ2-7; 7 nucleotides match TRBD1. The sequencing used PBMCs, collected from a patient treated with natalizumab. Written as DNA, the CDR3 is TGCGCCAGCAGCTTGCAGGTCGTGACAGGGCTCGGCGAGCAGTACTTC. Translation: CASSLQVVTGLGEQYF.